Shown below are 24 T cell receptor beta chains from a single sample sequenced in a study of blood T cell repertoires in COVID-19. Libraries were prepared by immunoSEQ multiplex PCR; TCRdb keeps only in-frame clonotypes and omits some of them. The table includes 250,000 to 350,000 clones, 85% to 90% detected once. The sample consisted of PBMCs or T cells enriched from blood (not recorded which). The receptors come from a woman between 18 and 29 years old who had recovered from COVID-19.

J is TRBJ2-7 and V is TRBV9; D is unresolved. There are 13 residues in the CDR3. The germline gives CDR1 SGDLS, CDR2 YYNGEE. V lost 3 bases and J 6 bases, leaving 13 bases between the germline ends. The CDR3 nucleotides read TGTGCCAGCAGCGCGTGGTCCTTCGGCGAGCAGTACTTC. Translation: CASSAWSFGEQYF.

The chain combines TRBV9 with TRBJ2-7; TRBD2 aligns across 12 bases. The V and J ends lost 3 bases and 2 bases, in that order; junction bases with no gene match: 3. The CDR3 extends over 15 amino acids. Germline V CDR1 and CDR2: SGDLS, YYNGEE. CDR3 DNA sequence: TGTGCCAGCAGCGAAGGACTAGCGGGACCCTACGAGCAGTACTTC. It codes for CASSEGLAGPYEQYF.

The chain recombines TRBV23-1 with TRBJ2-7; the D is unclear. TRBV23-1 belongs to the ORF category, with a function that is uncertain. V lost 0 bases to trimming and J lost 2 bases, with 8 bases between them. The CDR3 runs 14 residues. The CDR3 loop reads CASSQSRRPYEQYF. The DNA for the CDR3 is TGCGCCAGCAGTCAATCGAGGCGCCCCTACGAGCAGTACTTC.

Of note for this clone: This specimen includes other DNA sequences encoding the same CDR3. This chain uses TRBV9 with TRBJ2-1; TRBD2 aligns across 10 bases. The CDR3 has 15 residues. The V gene's germline CDR1 is SGDLS and CDR2 YYNGEE. The trim removed 0 bases at V and 4 bases at J, leaving 1 base unmatched. The CDR3 region is CASSVGTSGYNEQFF. CDR3 nucleotides: TGTGCCAGCAGCGTAGGGACTAGCGGTTACAATGAGCAGTTCTTC.

The rearrangement joins TRBV5-4 to TRBJ2-2; a possible D gene is TRBD2 (7 bases). This CDR3 spans 15 amino acids. Per the germline V gene, CDR1 is SGHNT and CDR2 is YYREEE (reference sequence). V was trimmed by 5 bases and J by 3 bases, leaving 14 bases between them. CDR3 bases: TGTGCCAGCAGTCCTGGGGGGGCCCACACCGGGGAGCTGTTTTTT. This gives the protein CASSPGGAHTGELFF.

Concerning this clone itself: A much larger clone sits a single nucleotide away, making a read error possible. The chain has TRBV10-3 and TRBJ1-6; perhaps TRBD1 as D (6 bases). Germline lookup yields CDR1 ENHRY and CDR2 SYGVKD. V dropped 4 bases and J dropped 5 bases, with 6 bases sitting between them. The CDR3 consists of 13 residues. This CDR3 reads CAISGQDNSPLHF. The CDR3 bases are TGTGCCATCAGTGGACAGGATAATTCACCCCTCCACTTT.

V and J are TRBV2 and TRBJ1-2; 7 bases align to TRBD1. J gave up 7 bases and V 6 bases, and 8 bases lay outside the gene matches. In germline, CDR1 is SNHLY, CDR2 FYNNEI. The CDR3 has 13 amino acids. CDR3 loop: CASRDTGEGGYTF. CDR3 sequence (DNA): TGTGCCAGCAGAGATACAGGGGAAGGTGGCTACACCTTC.

Regarding this clone: This sample also contains other DNA sequences that code for the same CDR3. The chain carries TRBV19 and TRBJ2-2; 9 nucleotides align to TRBD1. V lost 4 bases and J lost 5; bases outside the gene matches: 5. There are 15 residues in the CDR3. Germline lookup yields CDR1 LNHDA and CDR2 SQIVND (reference sequence). Written as DNA, the CDR3 is TGTGCCAGTAGTAGGGACAGGGTGGAGACCGGGGAGCTGTTTTTT. Its protein is CASSRDRVETGELFF.

The chain carries TRBV7-2 and TRBJ2-5; 8 bases line up with TRBD2. J gave up 1 base and V 5 bases, and 12 bases lay outside the gene matches. The CDR3 is made up of 17 amino acids. The germline V gene has CDR1 SGHTA and CDR2 FQGNSA. The CDR3 bases are TGTGCCAGCAGCCCTCCCTTAAAGCGGGGGTTCCAAGAGACCCAGTACTTC. It yields the protein CASSPPLKRGFQETQYF. Complete variable domain (other parts from reference TRBV7-2 and TRBJ2-5): GAGVSQSPSNKVTEKGKDVELRCDPISGHTALYWYRQSLGQGLEFLIYFQGNSAPDKSGLPSDRFSAERTGGSVSTLTIQRTQQEDSAVYLCASSPPLKRGFQETQYFGPGTRLLVL.

This clone showed up just a few times. V and J are TRBV6-5 and TRBJ1-1; possibly TRBD1 for D (5 bases). Germline V gene sequence: CDR1 MNHEY, CDR2 SVGAGI. Trimming left V 0 bases short and J 4 bases short, with 9 bases between. The CDR3 loop spans 14 amino acids. Here the CDR3 reads CASSYSAGGTEAFF. CDR3 bases: TGTGCCAGCAGTTACTCGGCGGGGGGCACTGAAGCTTTCTTT.

The CDR3 spells CASRGQGTGELFF. CDR3 DNA: TGTGCCAGCAGGGGACAGGGCACCGGGGAGCTGTTTTTT. The rearrangement links TRBV2 to TRBJ2-2; 9 bases map to TRBD1. CDR3 length: 13 residues. With 6 bases clipped from V and 4 bases from J, the junction kept 0 bases outside the gene matches. From germline, CDR1 is SNHLY and CDR2 FYNNEI.

V usage is TRBV7-9 and J usage is TRBJ1-1, with 8 bases that match TRBD1. CDR1 is SEHNR, CDR2 FQNEAQ, per germline (reference sequence). The CDR3 runs 15 residues. Unmatched junction bases numbered 4, after V lost 3 bases and J lost 1 base. In DNA, the CDR3 is TGTGCCAGCAGCTTGAGACAGGGGCCGAACACTGAAGCTTTCTTT. Protein product: CASSLRQGPNTEAFF.

This clone was observed once. The chain is built from TRBV19 and TRBJ2-2, with no clear D. The length of the CDR3 is 14 residues. Germline assignment: CDR1 LNHDA and CDR2 SQIVND (reference sequence). V lost 4 bases to trimming and J lost 5 bases, with 11 bases between them. This CDR3 is CASSRAGRTGELFF. In DNA form, the CDR3 reads TGTGCCAGTAGTAGGGCAGGTCGGACCGGGGAGCTGTTTTTT.

The V call is TRBV7-5, the J call TRBJ1-4; the table assigns TRBD1, which was not confirmed against the DNA. TRBV7-5 is assigned pseudogene status. The CDR3 has 16 amino acids. The CDR3 loop is CVRSPIWGRYNEKLFF. CDR3 nucleotides: TGTGTCAGAAGCCCAATCTGGGGCAGGTATAATGAAAAACTGTTTTTT.

The chain uses TRBV25-1 and TRBJ1-2; D remains unclear. The CDR3 contains 12 residues. V lost 3 bases to trimming and J lost 4 bases, with 6 bases between them. Germline V lookup: CDR1 MGHDK, CDR2 SYGVNS. The CDR3 is CASSDLSYGYTF. The CDR3 DNA reads TGTGCCAGCAGTGATTTATCCTATGGCTACACCTTC.

This clone was picked up one time. This chain links TRBV11-2 with TRBJ2-1, with TRBD2 matching over 10 bases. Germline-derived CDR1 and CDR2 are SGHAT and FQNNGV. This CDR3 contains 19 residues. V trimming: 1 base; J trimming: 0 bases; junction bases outside the gene matches: 9. The CDR3 is CASSLGSSGGRSSYNEQFF. Written as DNA, the CDR3 is TGTGCCAGCAGCTTAGGTAGTAGCGGGGGGCGTAGCTCCTACAATGAGCAGTTCTTC.

The V call is TRBV11-1, the J call TRBJ1-4; 12 bases line up with TRBD1. This CDR3 has 16 amino acids. Germline V gene lookup returns CDR1 SGHAT and CDR2 FQDESV (reference sequence). V was clipped by 5 bases and J by 7 bases; unmatched bases: 8. The CDR3 region has the DNA TGTGCCAGCAGCGACGGGGGACAGGGGGCCGTTGAAAAACTGTTTTTT. This codes for CASSDGGQGAVEKLFF.

The genes are TRBV7-8 and TRBJ2-1, with TRBD1 identical over 9 bases. Germline trimming cut 4 bases from V and 4 bases from J; bases unmatched to any gene: 14. The germline gives CDR1 SGHVS, CDR2 FQNEAQ. This CDR3 contains 18 residues. The CDR3 region has the DNA TGTGCCAGCAGCTGGGACCCACAGGGGGCTGGGACATACAATGAGCAGTTCTTC. Protein sequence: CASSWDPQGAGTYNEQFF.

This sequence joins TRBV6-5 and TRBJ2-5; TRBD1 agrees at 7 bases. Per germline, CDR1 MNHEY and CDR2 SVGAGI. After removal of 7 bases from V and 4 bases from J, the junction contained 6 bases not matched to a gene. The CDR3 spans 13 residues. CDR3 coding DNA: TGTGCCAGCATCCCGACAGGGTCAGAGACCCAGTACTTC. It codes for CASIPTGSETQYF.

This chain connects TRBV2 to TRBJ1-1, with TRBD1 as a possible D gene (5 bases). V lost 4 bases and J lost 1, with 13 bases in between. The CDR3 is 15 residues long. CDR1 is SNHLY, CDR2 FYNNEI, per germline. Here the CDR3 reads CASSGFGHQNTEAFF. The CDR3 DNA reads TGTGCCAGCAGTGGATTCGGACACCAGAACACTGAAGCTTTCTTT.

The V gene is TRBV24-1, the J gene TRBJ1-2; the D gene is possibly TRBD1 (5 bases). This CDR3 is 13 amino acids long. CDR1 and CDR2 from the germline V gene are KGHDR and SFDVKD. The V and J ends lost 1 base and 6 bases respectively, with 8 bases between them. The CDR3 is CATSDFQGDGYTF. CDR3 nucleotides: TGTGCCACCAGTGATTTTCAGGGTGATGGCTACACCTTC.

The chain couples TRBV2 to TRBJ2-1; 7 bases are a match to TRBD1. The CDR3 contains 16 residues. Germline V gene sequence: CDR1 SNHLY, CDR2 FYNNEI. The V gene end was trimmed by 5 bases and the J gene end by 1 base; junction bases not matched to a gene: 8. The CDR3 is CASSQPGDSSYNEQFF. DNA of the CDR3: TGTGCCAGCAGTCAACCCGGGGACAGTTCCTACAATGAGCAGTTCTTC.

CDR3 amino acids: CASSSPGQNYEQYF. The CDR3 DNA is TGTGCCAGCAGTTCCCCGGGACAGAATTACGAGCAGTACTTC. This chain joins TRBV6-5 and TRBJ2-7; 7 positions match TRBD1. J gave up 4 bases and V 4 bases, and 7 bases lay outside the gene matches. The CDR3 consists of 14 residues. Per germline, CDR1 MNHEY and CDR2 SVGAGI.

The rearrangement links TRBV30 to TRBJ1-3; unclear D gene. Trimming removed 5 bases at V and 3 bases at J, with 8 bases between. This CDR3 spans 12 amino acids. CDR1 is GTSNPN, CDR2 SVGIG, per germline (reference sequence). CDR3 residues: CAWGLNGNTIYF. The CDR3, as DNA: TGTGCCTGGGGGCTAAATGGAAACACCATATATTTT.